The 30 T cell receptor beta chains presented below share a single source sample, sequenced in a study of blood T cells in healthy people across ages. A second PCR of about 7 to 12 cycles used a sample-barcoded 5' primer and a J-beta primer mix. Each CDR3 protein gets one entry after TCRdb re-called the 5' RACE reads with MiXCR. The sample has 1.5 million to 2 million distinct CDR3 sequences; 49% are singletons. Sample: blood. These TCRs come from a woman in her 40s in good health.

This chain links TRBV7-2 with TRBJ1-2; 7 nucleotides align to TRBD1. Germline-derived CDR1 and CDR2 are SGHTA and FQGNSA. The junction had 19 bases not matched to a gene; V was cut back by 2 bases and J by 7 bases. The CDR3 consists of 18 residues. CDR3 sequence reads: CASSLNLSPGQRVRGYTF. The CDR3 region has the DNA TGTGCCAGCAGCTTAAATCTTAGCCCGGGACAGCGGGTCCGTGGCTACACCTTC.

In its sample, this clonotype was seen a few times. The chain recombines TRBV28 with TRBJ2-5; D remains unclear. CDR1 is MDHEN, CDR2 SYDVKM, per germline. The CDR3 has 15 amino acids. V was shortened by 6 bases and J by 3 bases, with 17 bases between the two germline ends. The CDR3 protein is CASSINSARKETQYF. The DNA for the CDR3 is TGTGCCAGCAGCATAAACAGCGCCAGAAAAGAGACCCAGTACTTC.

The chain joins TRBV7-2 to TRBJ1-4; no clear D gene. Between the trimmed V and J ends, which lost 1 base and 14 bases, there was a span of 23 bases. The CDR3 extends over 16 amino acids. CDR1 and CDR2 (germline): SGHTA, FQGNSA. The CDR3 coding sequence is TGTGCCAGCAGCTTAGTAGAGGGCACCGGTTCCGTGCCTCTGTTTTTT. It specifies CASSLVEGTGSVPLFF.

The sample holds a few counts of this clonotype. The rearrangement joins TRBV20-1 to TRBJ2-1; TRBD2 is a possible D gene (7 bases). The V gene's germline CDR1 is DFQATT and CDR2 SNEGSKA (reference sequence). The CDR3 is 17 amino acids. V was pared by 0 bases and J by 1 base, with 16 bases between. CDR3 sequence (DNA): TGCAGTGCTAGAGATGGGAGGGGGACGGCTTCCTACAATGAGCAGTTCTTC. Its translation: CSARDGRGTASYNEQFF.

The gene calls are TRBV20-1 and TRBJ2-5; 9 bases align to TRBD2. Germline V CDR1 and CDR2: DFQATT, SNEGSKA (reference sequence). After removal of 3 bases from V and 5 bases from J, the junction contained 7 bases not matched to a gene. The CDR3 has 14 residues. CDR3 sequence reads: CSARRGTSWETQYF. Here the CDR3 DNA reads TGCAGTGCTAGGAGGGGGACTAGCTGGGAGACCCAGTACTTC.

This clonotype was picked up a small number of times. Here the CDR3 DNA reads TGCAGTGCTAGAGATCGGTTGGAGGTGGCCAGTTATGGCTACACCTTC. Translation gives CSARDRLEVASYGYTF. The gene calls are TRBV20-1 and TRBJ1-2; D call uncertain. Germline V gives CDR1 DFQATT, CDR2 SNEGSKA (reference sequence). Trimming stripped 0 bases from V and 5 bases from J, with 19 bases between. The CDR3 is 16 amino acids.

V usage is TRBV11-2 and J usage is TRBJ2-1; D possibly uses TRBD1 or TRBD2 (6 bases each). The CDR3 spans 17 residues. Germline V lookup: CDR1 SGHAT, CDR2 FQNNGV. V lost 5 bases and J 3 bases, leaving 20 bases between the germline ends. CDR3 protein: CASSPPSGARGYNEQFF. CDR3 nucleotide sequence: TGTGCCAGCAGCCCCCCCTCGGGGGCGCGTGGCTACAATGAGCAGTTCTTC.

The rearrangement joins TRBV5-1 to TRBJ2-5, with D perhaps being TRBD1 or TRBD2 (5 bases each). The germline gives CDR1 SGHRS, CDR2 YFSETQ. The V end lost 9 bases, the J end lost 5 bases, and 20 bases lay between the germline ends. This CDR3 region has 14 residues. CDR3 in amino acids: CATRDANDGETQYF. CDR3 nucleotide sequence: TGCGCCACCCGGGACGCTAACGACGGGGAGACCCAGTACTTC.

This clonotype was observed a handful of times. The J gene is TRBJ2-3, the V gene TRBV5-4; D unresolved. The CDR3 sequence is 14 residues long. Germline V gene sequence: CDR1 SGHNT, CDR2 YYREEE (reference sequence). Trimming pared 0 bases from V and 1 base from J, leaving 6 bases between. As DNA, the CDR3 is TGTGCCAGCAGCTTGGCCTTTGGCACAGATACGCAGTATTTT. Translating it yields CASSLAFGTDTQYF.

The chain is built from TRBV12-3 or TRBV12-4 and TRBJ2-3, with D tentatively TRBD2 (5 bases). The length of the CDR3 is 15 residues. V was trimmed by 10 bases and J by 7 bases, leaving 24 bases between them. The CDR3 is CATSLGVQPSNTQYF. The CDR3 nucleotides read TGTGCCACCTCTCTGGGAGTGCAGCCCTCTAATACGCAGTATTTT.

The rearrangement links TRBV20-1 to TRBJ1-1; tentatively, D is TRBD1 (5 bases). CDR1 DFQATT and CDR2 SNEGSKA come from the germline V gene (reference sequence). V was shortened by 5 bases and J by 1 base, with 14 bases between the two germline ends. The CDR3 runs to 14 residues. In DNA, the CDR3 is TGCAGTGCTGGGTTCGGCGGGACGAACACTGAAGCTTTCTTT. Amino acids: CSAGFGGTNTEAFF.

This clonotype appeared a few times. The chain has TRBV6-2 or TRBV6-3 and TRBJ2-3, with D hard to call. In germline, CDR1 is MNHEY, CDR2 SVGEGT. The CDR3 has 15 amino acids. V was shortened by 7 bases and J by 4 bases, with 18 bases between the two germline ends. The CDR3 protein is CASTDPRTPPDTQYF. CDR3 DNA: TGTGCCAGCACCGACCCGCGGACCCCACCAGATACGCAGTATTTT.

This clonotype was recorded only once. The rearrangement joins TRBV7-2 to TRBJ2-2; D gene unclear. This CDR3 comprises 13 residues. Per the germline V gene, CDR1 is SGHTA and CDR2 is FQGNSA. Trimming took 2 bases from V and 8 from J, leaving 9 bases between them. In nucleotides, the CDR3 is TGTGCCAGCAGCTTAAACCCCAAAGGGGAGCTGTTTTTT. Translated: CASSLNPKGELFF.

The CDR3 region has the DNA TGCAGGCCCGCGGACAGGGGGCTGAAGGGCTACACCTTC. Protein sequence: CRPADRGLKGYTF. The chain has TRBV20-1 and TRBJ1-2, with 11 positions matching TRBD1. This CDR3 comprises 13 residues. Germline values: CDR1 DFQATT, CDR2 SNEGSKA (reference sequence).

V and J are TRBV11-2 and TRBJ1-6, with 8 bases lining up with TRBD1. The length of the CDR3 is 15 residues. Unmatched junction bases numbered 7, after V lost 7 bases and J lost 5 bases. Germline V gene data show CDR1 as SGHAT and CDR2 as FQNNGV. The chain's CDR3 is CASNPGQGDNSPLHF. Written as DNA, the CDR3 is TGTGCCAGCAACCCTGGACAGGGCGATAATTCACCCCTCCACTTT.

The chain employs TRBV28 and TRBJ2-1; the match to TRBD2 covers 10 bases. The J segment lost 7 bases and the V segment lost 6 bases, leaving 6 bases of the junction unmatched. The CDR3 sequence is 14 residues long. CDR1 and CDR2 (germline): MDHEN, SYDVKM. CDR3 protein: CASRQGLAKNEQFF. The CDR3, as DNA: TGTGCCAGCAGACAGGGACTAGCGAAGAATGAGCAGTTCTTC.

This chain links TRBV20-1 with TRBJ2-1; 11 nucleotides agree with TRBD2. CDR1 and CDR2 (germline): DFQATT, SNEGSKA (reference sequence). Germline trimming cut 5 bases from V and 0 bases from J; bases unmatched to any gene: 9. This CDR3 spans 17 amino acids. The CDR3 spells CSASGTSGGSSYNEQFF. CDR3 DNA sequence: TGCAGTGCTTCCGGGACTAGCGGTGGAAGCTCCTACAATGAGCAGTTCTTC.

This clonotype was seen a few times. V is TRBV5-1 and J is TRBJ2-3; 8 bases are a match to TRBD1. V trimming: 4 bases; J trimming: 2 bases; junction bases outside the gene matches: 9. Germline values: CDR1 SGHRS, CDR2 YFSETQ. The CDR3 loop spans 16 amino acids. CDR3 bases: TGCGCCAGCAGCCCGCTGACAGGGGTTTCCACAGATACGCAGTATTTT. Encoded protein: CASSPLTGVSTDTQYF. The variable domain in full, with the rest retrieved from reference TRBV5-1 and TRBJ2-3, is KAGVTQTPRYLIKTRGQQVTLSCSPISGHRSVSWYQQTPGQGLQFLFEYFSETQRNKGNFPGRFSGRQFSNSRSEMNVSTLELGDSALYLCASSPLTGVSTDTQYFGPGTRLTVL.

The chain joins TRBV10-3 to TRBJ2-5, with a tentative D call TRBD2 (5 bases). V was pared by 0 bases and J by 5 bases, with 10 bases between. The germline gives CDR1 ENHRY, CDR2 SYGVKD. The CDR3 sequence is 14 residues long. CDR3 DNA sequence: TGTGCCATCAGTGAGTCTGTCGGGGATGAGACCCAGTACTTC. Its protein is CAISESVGDETQYF.

This rearrangement joins TRBV6-4 to TRBJ2-1, with D uncertain. Trimming left V 2 bases short and J 7 bases short, with 9 bases between. Germline V lookup: CDR1 MRHNA, CDR2 SNTAGT. This CDR3 contains 13 residues. The CDR3 spells CASSDSDRNEQFF. In DNA form, the CDR3 reads TGTGCCAGCAGTGACAGCGATAGAAATGAGCAGTTCTTC.

This rearrangement joins TRBV29-1 to TRBJ1-1, with TRBD1 as a possible D gene (5 bases). Per germline, CDR1 SQVTM and CDR2 ANQGSEA. V lost 3 bases and J 10 bases, leaving 12 bases between the germline ends. The CDR3 has 11 amino acids. The CDR3 DNA reads as TGCAGCGTTGATAGGGGATTTCGAGCTTTCTTT. The encoded protein is CSVDRGFRAFF.

This clonotype occurred a few times. The rearrangement links TRBV25-1 to TRBJ2-5; D is undetermined. The CDR3 is made up of 14 amino acids. V gave up 3 bases and J gave up 2 bases, with 10 bases separating them. CDR1 MGHDK and CDR2 SYGVNS come from the germline V gene. The CDR3 nucleotides read TGTGCCAGCAGTGACCCAGCACCTCAAGAGACCCAGTACTTC. The encoded protein is CASSDPAPQETQYF.

This chain uses TRBV20-1 with TRBJ2-5, with D perhaps given as TRBD1 or TRBD2 (6 bases each). The ends were cut back, 5 bases at V and 3 bases at J, with 19 bases in the middle. There are 15 residues in the CDR3. Germline CDR1 DFQATT, CDR2 SNEGSKA (reference sequence). This CDR3 is CSAPGGTGAKETQYF. The CDR3 DNA reads TGCAGTGCTCCGGGTGGTACGGGGGCGAAAGAGACCCAGTACTTC.

The V call is TRBV25-1, the J call TRBJ2-1, with 7 nucleotides matching TRBD1. V was pared by 8 bases and J by 7 bases, with 14 bases of the junction left unmatched. CDR1 and CDR2 (germline): MGHDK, SYGVNS. The CDR3 sequence is 15 residues long. This CDR3 reads CASSGHYDRVNEQFF. The CDR3 coding sequence is TGTGCCAGCTCCGGACACTACGACAGGGTAAATGAGCAGTTCTTC.

This clonotype was detected only a few times. The chain carries TRBV7-2 and TRBJ2-7, with unresolved D. The CDR3 loop spans 13 amino acids. V lost 5 bases, J lost 2 bases, and 10 bases lay in between. Germline CDR1 SGHTA, CDR2 FQGNSA. Here the CDR3 reads CASSEDLPYEQYF. The CDR3 nucleotides are TGTGCCAGCAGCGAAGACCTCCCCTACGAGCAGTACTTC.

V and J are TRBV7-9 and TRBJ1-5, with D maybe TRBD1 (5 bases). The CDR3 has 14 residues. Trimming cost V 5 bases and J 3 bases, with 11 bases left between them. Germline V lookup: CDR1 SEHNR, CDR2 FQNEAQ (reference sequence). The CDR3 nucleotides read TGTGCCAGCAGCACCGGGGGTTTCAATCAGCCCCAGCATTTT. Residues: CASSTGGFNQPQHF.

This clonotype has more than one count but fewer than ten. The chain recombines TRBV20-1 with TRBJ2-5, with TRBD2 identical over 7 bases. V trimming: 3 bases; J trimming: 0 bases; junction bases outside the gene matches: 4. This CDR3 is built from 14 residues. Germline CDR1 reads DFQATT; CDR2 reads SNEGSKA (reference sequence). CDR3 amino acids: CSASKLADQETQYF. The CDR3 coding sequence is TGCAGTGCTAGTAAGCTAGCGGACCAAGAGACCCAGTACTTC.

There are a few counts of this clonotype. The rearrangement uses TRBV4-2 and TRBJ2-5, with a weak D call TRBD2 (6 bases). There are 16 residues in the CDR3. Germline lookup yields CDR1 LGHNA and CDR2 YNFKEQ. Trimming stripped 0 bases from V and 3 bases from J, with 14 bases between. In DNA, the CDR3 is TGTGCCAGCAGCCAAGAAGGCAGGAGGGGAAAAGAGACCCAGTACTTC. This encodes CASSQEGRRGKETQYF.

The CDR3 protein is CASSAQRQGGGETQYF. The DNA for the CDR3 is TGTGCCAGCAGTGCTCAGCGACAGGGGGGAGGGGAGACCCAGTACTTC. The J gene is TRBJ2-5, the V gene TRBV6-6, with 9 bases lining up with TRBD1. CDR3 size: 16 residues. V lost 5 bases to trimming and J lost 5 bases; unmatched junction nucleotides: 12. Germline V gene data show CDR1 as MNHNY and CDR2 as SVGAGI (reference sequence).

The V call is TRBV6-2 or TRBV6-3, the J call TRBJ2-7; TRBD1 aligns across 10 bases. V dropped 7 bases and J dropped 0; count of bases not matched to a gene: 3. Germline loops: CDR1 MNHEY, CDR2 SVGEGT. The CDR3 is made up of 14 amino acids. Here the CDR3 DNA reads TGTGCCAGCACTTGGGACAGGGGCTCCTACGAGCAGTACTTC. Amino acids: CASTWDRGSYEQYF.